The 30 T cell receptor beta chains listed next were all sequenced from one sample in a study of CD8 T cells in ankylosing spondylitis. Their antigens remain unidentified. Using its own MiXCR run on the 5' RACE reads, TCRdb lists one record per CDR3 protein. The sample carries some 330,000 distinct CDR3 sequences, less than 10% recorded once. Study conclusions and caveats: A motif in TCR beta, a set of 8 or 9 highly homologous variants, appeared characteristic of ankylosing spondylitis blood.

Input material: blood, either unsorted or a sorted T cell fraction (not recorded which). These receptors were obtained from a male donor with ankylosing spondylitis.

The chain employs TRBV12-3 or TRBV12-4 and TRBJ2-1; 11 positions agree with TRBD2. The CDR3 has 16 amino acids. V dropped 6 bases and J dropped 9; count of bases not matched to a gene: 13. The DNA of the CDR3 is TGTGCCAGCAGCCTCTTCACTAGCGGGAGTCGGGGTGAGCAGTTCTTC. Its protein is CASSLFTSGSRGEQFF.

The chain uses TRBV4-1 and TRBJ2-7, with 13 bases that match TRBD2. The J segment lost 4 bases and the V segment lost 0 bases, leaving 3 bases of the junction unmatched. Germline CDR1 reads MGHRA; CDR2 reads YSYEKL. The CDR3 runs 16 residues. The CDR3 protein is CASSQDPGLAGYEQYF. Here the CDR3 DNA reads TGCGCCAGCAGCCAAGATCCGGGACTAGCGGGATACGAGCAGTACTTC.

This clonotype occurred a few times. V gene TRBV28 combines with J gene TRBJ2-3; 9 bases match TRBD1. V was pared by 3 bases and J by 0 bases, with 10 bases of the junction left unmatched. Germline-derived CDR1 and CDR2 are MDHEN and SYDVKM. The CDR3 spans 18 residues. Here the CDR3 reads CASSFFLGQGSSTDTQYF. The DNA for the CDR3 is TGTGCCAGCAGTTTCTTCTTGGGACAGGGTTCAAGCACAGATACGCAGTATTTT. Looking up the rest from reference TRBV28 and TRBJ2-3 gives the full variable domain: DVKVTQSSRYLVKRTGEKVFLECVQDMDHENMFWYRQDPGLGLRLIYFSYDVKMKEKGDIPEGYSVSREKKERFSLILESASTNQTSMYLCASSFFLGQGSSTDTQYFGPGTRLTVL.

This clonotype has just a few counts. V usage is TRBV4-1 and J usage is TRBJ1-4, with TRBD1 matching over 9 bases. The CDR3 length is 16 residues. Germline V gene lookup returns CDR1 MGHRA and CDR2 YSYEKL. With 5 bases clipped from V and 8 bases from J, the junction kept 12 bases outside the gene matches. Here the CDR3 reads CASSGTPGQGLEKLFF. The CDR3 DNA follows: TGCGCCAGCAGCGGAACACCGGGACAGGGATTAGAAAAACTGTTTTTT.

This clonotype has more than one count but fewer than ten. This chain links TRBV7-9 with TRBJ1-1, with 8 bases that match TRBD1. The length of the CDR3 is 13 residues. The germline CDR1 and CDR2 sequences are SEHNR and FQNEAQ (reference sequence). After removal of 1 base from V and 10 bases from J, the junction contained 5 bases not matched to a gene. In DNA form, the CDR3 reads TGTGCCAGCAGCTTAGTCGGACAGGGCGGAGCTTTCTTT. Translated, it gives CASSLVGQGGAFF.

This clonotype was picked up a small number of times. V gene TRBV29-1 combines with J gene TRBJ2-7; D possibly uses TRBD1 or TRBD2 (5 bases each). The germline V gene has CDR1 SQVTM and CDR2 ANQGSEA. The CDR3 sequence is 12 residues long. V was cut by 6 bases and J by 3 bases, with 12 bases left in between. The CDR3 DNA reads as TGCAGCGTACGGGACGGAAACTACGAGCAGTACTTC. This gives the protein CSVRDGNYEQYF.

This clonotype was found a few times. Given the absence of the conserved phenylalanine or tryptophan at the CDR3 end, a read error is likely. The DNA is left out, because the CDR3 cannot be placed on it with certainty; the CDR3 is given as TCRdb lists it. This rearrangement joins TRBV2 to TRBJ2-1. Germline V gives CDR1 SNHLY, CDR2 FYNNEI. The CDR3 is 8 amino acids long, termini counted. The CDR3 protein is CASSEDFL.

This clonotype showed up just a few times. The rearrangement joins TRBV20-1 to TRBJ2-1; D is uncertain. CDR3 length equals 15 residues. V shed 6 bases and J shed 0 bases, with 15 bases lying between them. Germline V lookup: CDR1 DFQATT, CDR2 SNEGSKA (reference sequence). The DNA for the CDR3 is TGCAGTGCCAACCCGGCGTCGAGCTCCTACAATGAGCAGTTCTTC. Translation: CSANPASSSYNEQFF.

The CDR3 loop reads CASSPQGSLRAQHF. The CDR3 coding sequence is TGTGCCAGCAGCCCACAGGGGTCCCTTAGGGCCCAGCATTTT. This chain connects TRBV5-5 to TRBJ1-5, with 7 bases lining up with TRBD1. The J segment lost 11 bases and the V segment lost 4 bases, leaving 12 bases of the junction unmatched. Germline V gene sequence: CDR1 SGHKS, CDR2 YYEKEE (reference sequence). The CDR3 runs 14 residues.

In its sample, this clonotype was seen a few times. V is TRBV10-3 and J is TRBJ2-5; TRBD1 agrees at 7 bases. Germline loops: CDR1 ENHRY, CDR2 SYGVKD. The junction had 8 bases not matched to a gene; V was cut back by 8 bases and J by 5 bases. The CDR3 spans 13 residues. The CDR3 DNA reads as TGTGCCATCGCAACTACAGGGGCCGAGACCCAGTACTTC. It translates to CAIATTGAETQYF.

This clonotype was detected a few times. This chain joins TRBV12-3 or TRBV12-4 and TRBJ2-7, with D perhaps assigned TRBD1 or TRBD2 (5 bases each). Trimming took 3 bases from V and 3 from J, leaving 15 bases between them. The CDR3 loop spans 15 amino acids. The CDR3 is CASSFAAGSFYEQYF. CDR3 bases: TGTGCCAGCAGTTTCGCGGCAGGGAGTTTCTACGAGCAGTACTTC.

This clonotype was seen a few times. This chain uses TRBV7-9 with TRBJ2-7; D gene uncertain. Germline loops: CDR1 SEHNR, CDR2 FQNEAQ (reference sequence). This CDR3 region has 13 residues. V was pared by 4 bases and J by 3 bases, with 10 bases between. The CDR3 loop reads CASSYGQFYEQYF. The CDR3 DNA follows: TGTGCCAGCAGCTACGGGCAGTTCTACGAGCAGTACTTC.

The gene calls are TRBV28 and TRBJ1-2, with 8 bases identical to TRBD1. Germline CDR1 reads MDHEN; CDR2 reads SYDVKM. The CDR3 sequence is 14 residues long. V was pared by 4 bases and J by 4 bases, with 5 bases of the junction left unmatched. CDR3 sequence (DNA): TGTGCCAGCAGTTGGGGACAGGCGAGCTATGGCTACACCTTC. This sequence encodes CASSWGQASYGYTF.

This clonotype has a count of ten or more. The chain links TRBV20-1 to TRBJ2-3, with D possibly matching TRBD2 (5 bases). The CDR3 consists of 15 residues. Germline V gene data show CDR1 as DFQATT and CDR2 as SNEGSKA (reference sequence). V was shortened by 7 bases and J by 0 bases, with 17 bases between the two germline ends. In DNA, the CDR3 is TGCAGTGGCCTCATTGACTACCCTAGCACAGATACGCAGTATTTT. Translation: CSGLIDYPSTDTQYF.

This clonotype was observed at least ten times. The V gene is TRBV29-1, the J gene TRBJ2-2; 8 bases agree with TRBD2. The CDR3 spans 14 residues. Germline-derived CDR1 and CDR2 are SQVTM and ANQGSEA. V lost 3 bases to trimming and J lost 4 bases; unmatched junction nucleotides: 4. CDR3 loop: CSVEPREATGELFF. In DNA form, the CDR3 reads TGCAGCGTTGAGCCGCGGGAGGCCACCGGGGAGCTGTTTTTT.

DNA for the CDR3: TGTGCCATCAGTGGCAGGACGGTACTCACAGATACGCAGTATTTT. Translated, it gives CAISGRTVLTDTQYF. The V and J genes are TRBV10-3 and TRBJ2-3; D is uncertain. The CDR3 extends over 15 amino acids. The germline V gene has CDR1 ENHRY and CDR2 SYGVKD. The germline V and J ends were trimmed by 4 bases and 2 bases, with 13 bases remaining between them.

This clonotype was seen at least ten times. The J gene is TRBJ2-1, the V gene TRBV12-3 or TRBV12-4; D call uncertain. The CDR3 has 13 residues. V was pared by 3 bases and J by 9 bases, with 12 bases between. This CDR3 reads CASSFVELGEQFF. DNA of the CDR3: TGTGCCAGCAGTTTCGTTGAGCTCGGTGAGCAGTTCTTC.

There are a few counts of this clonotype. The V call is TRBV3-1, the J call TRBJ2-1; TRBD1 aligns across 9 bases. The CDR3 is made up of 14 amino acids. The ends lost 3 bases at V and 9 bases at J; junction bases unmatched: 6. The germline CDR1 and CDR2 sequences are LGHDT and YNNKEL (reference sequence). In nucleotides, the CDR3 is TGTGCCAGCAGCCAGGCGGGACAGGGTGCTGAGCAGTTCTTC. Residues: CASSQAGQGAEQFF.

With respect to this clonotype: At one end the junction does not follow the germline gene, possibly because of a read error. V usage is TRBV20-1 and J usage is TRBJ2-4; D possibly matches TRBD1 or TRBD2 (5 bases each). This CDR3 has 17 amino acids. In germline, CDR1 is DFQATT, CDR2 SNEGSKA (reference sequence). As DNA, the CDR3 is TGCTGTGCCCTTACCGGGTGGGTTGGGGGAGCCAAAAACATTCAGTACTTC. Translation: CCALTGWVGGAKNIQYF.

At least ten counts were recorded for this clonotype. V and J are TRBV19 and TRBJ1-3; 7 bases line up with TRBD1. The V gene's germline CDR1 is LNHDA and CDR2 SQIVND (reference sequence). V dropped 8 bases and J dropped 0; count of bases not matched to a gene: 4. The CDR3 runs 14 residues. The DNA of the CDR3 is TGTGCCAGTGGCGGGACAGCCTCTGGAAACACCATATATTTT. Its translation: CASGGTASGNTIYF.

This clonotype was seen more than once but under ten times. The J gene is TRBJ1-6, the V gene TRBV6-1, with 9 bases matching TRBD1. J lost 8 bases, V lost 6 bases, and 11 bases had no gene match. Germline V lookup: CDR1 MNHNS, CDR2 SASEGT. The CDR3 is 16 amino acids. The CDR3 loop reads CASRPNWDRADSPLHF. The CDR3 DNA reads as TGTGCCAGCAGACCTAACTGGGACAGGGCAGATTCACCCCTCCACTTT.

This clonotype was counted only a few times. CDR3: CSALAGGPNEQFF. As DNA, the CDR3 is TGCAGTGCGCTAGCGGGAGGGCCTAATGAGCAGTTCTTC. The chain recombines TRBV20-1 with TRBJ2-1; 12 positions match TRBD2. V shed 6 bases and J 7 bases; nucleotides not matched to a gene: 4. Germline CDR1 and CDR2: DFQATT and SNEGSKA (reference sequence). This CDR3 is 13 amino acids long.

This clonotype showed up just a few times. The chain combines TRBV12-3 or TRBV12-4 with TRBJ2-7; perhaps TRBD1 as D (8 bases). This CDR3 has 13 amino acids. Trimming shortened V by 5 bases and J by 7 bases, and 15 bases separated the two germline ends. The CDR3 is CASSAHRGGEQYF. The CDR3 region has the DNA TGTGCCAGCAGTGCTCACAGGGGGGGTGAGCAGTACTTC.

This clonotype was seen ten or more times. This chain connects TRBV11-2 to TRBJ2-3, with TRBD2 identical over 7 bases. V lost 0 bases, J lost 2 bases, and 8 bases stayed unmatched. The CDR3 is made up of 17 amino acids. Germline CDR1 reads SGHAT; CDR2 reads FQNNGV. The CDR3 protein is CASSLDLSSGYTDTQYF. The CDR3 DNA is TGTGCCAGCAGCTTAGATCTGTCTAGCGGATACACAGATACGCAGTATTTT.

This clonotype has more than one count but fewer than ten. The gene calls are TRBV28 and TRBJ1-2, with D possibly TRBD1 on 6 matching bases. Germline-derived CDR1 and CDR2 are MDHEN and SYDVKM. The germline V and J ends were trimmed by 6 bases and 3 bases, with 14 bases remaining between them. CDR3 length equals 14 residues. The CDR3, as DNA: TGTGCCAGCAGAACGAACAGGGAGTACTATGGCTACACCTTC. Protein product: CASRTNREYYGYTF.

This clonotype was detected many times. The CDR3 sequence: CASSRQGGTEAFF. CDR3 nucleotides: TGTGCCAGCAGCCGACAGGGGGGGACTGAAGCTTTCTTT. This chain links TRBV3-1 with TRBJ1-1; the match to TRBD1 covers 9 bases. The CDR3 has 13 amino acids. The J segment lost 5 bases and the V segment lost 4 bases, leaving 2 bases of the junction unmatched. Germline assignment: CDR1 LGHDT and CDR2 YNNKEL (reference sequence).

The table lists this clonotype with many counts. The chain carries TRBV7-2 and TRBJ1-2, with TRBD1 identical over 7 bases. CDR1 is SGHTA, CDR2 FQGNSA, per germline. V was pared by 5 bases and J by 8 bases, with 11 bases of the junction left unmatched. This CDR3 has 14 amino acids. The CDR3 nucleotides read TGTGCCAGCAGCCCCGACAGGGATCGGGGCGGCTACACCTTC. It codes for CASSPDRDRGGYTF.

This clonotype was seen more than once but under ten times. J is TRBJ2-7 and V is TRBV12-3 or TRBV12-4; a weak D match, TRBD2 (6 bases). CDR3 length equals 13 residues. Trimming cost V 6 bases and J 7 bases, with 16 bases left between them. The CDR3 nucleotides read TGTGCCAGCAGATCCGGGACTGGCTTGGAGCAGTACTTC. Translated, it gives CASRSGTGLEQYF.

The rearrangement links TRBV6-1 to TRBJ2-3, with D uncertain. The germline V and J ends were trimmed by 8 bases and 1 base, with 10 bases remaining between them. The CDR3 runs 13 residues. Per germline, CDR1 MNHNS and CDR2 SASEGT. CDR3 amino acids: CASFKRGTDTQYF. CDR3 in DNA: TGTGCCAGCTTTAAACGAGGCACAGATACGCAGTATTTT.

A few counts support this clonotype. The V gene is TRBV4-1, the J gene TRBJ1-1; 9 bases agree with TRBD1. The germline V gene encodes CDR1 MGHRA and CDR2 YSYEKL. With 6 bases clipped from V and 3 bases from J, the junction kept 11 bases outside the gene matches. This CDR3 is built from 16 residues. The CDR3 DNA reads TGCGCCAGCAGTCCCACGGGACAGGGTATCTACACTGAAGCTTTCTTT. Translating gives CASSPTGQGIYTEAFF.